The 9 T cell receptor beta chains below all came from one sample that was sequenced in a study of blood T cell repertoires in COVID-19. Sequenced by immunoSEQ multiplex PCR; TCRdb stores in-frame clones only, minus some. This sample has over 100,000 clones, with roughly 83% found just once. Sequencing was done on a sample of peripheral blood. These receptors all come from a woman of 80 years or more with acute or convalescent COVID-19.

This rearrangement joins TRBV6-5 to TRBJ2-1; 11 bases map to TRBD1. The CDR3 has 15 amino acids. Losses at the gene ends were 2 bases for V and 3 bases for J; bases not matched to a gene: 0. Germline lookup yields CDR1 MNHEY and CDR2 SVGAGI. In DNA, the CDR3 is TGTGCCAGCAGTTACGGGACAGGGGGCTACAATGAGCAGTTCTTC. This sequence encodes CASSYGTGGYNEQFF.

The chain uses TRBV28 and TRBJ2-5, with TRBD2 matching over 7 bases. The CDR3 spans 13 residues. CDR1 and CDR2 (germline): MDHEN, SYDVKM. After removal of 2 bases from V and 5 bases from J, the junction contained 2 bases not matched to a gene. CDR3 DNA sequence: TGTGCCAGCAGTTTAGGCGGGAGTGAGACCCAGTACTTC. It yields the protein CASSLGGSETQYF.

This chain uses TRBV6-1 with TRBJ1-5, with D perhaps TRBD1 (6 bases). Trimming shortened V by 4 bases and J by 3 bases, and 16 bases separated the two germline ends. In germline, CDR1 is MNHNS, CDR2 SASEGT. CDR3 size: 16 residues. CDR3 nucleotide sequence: TGTGCCAGCAGTGGACCACAGGGCGCGGACAATCAGCCCCAGCATTTT. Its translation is CASSGPQGADNQPQHF.

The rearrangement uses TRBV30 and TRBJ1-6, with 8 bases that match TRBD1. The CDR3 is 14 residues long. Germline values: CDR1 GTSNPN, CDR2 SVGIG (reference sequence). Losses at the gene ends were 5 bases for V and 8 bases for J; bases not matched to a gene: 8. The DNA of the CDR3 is TGTGCCTGGCTACGGGGGACAGGCCATTCACCCCTCCACTTT. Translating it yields CAWLRGTGHSPLHF. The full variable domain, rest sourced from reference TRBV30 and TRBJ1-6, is SQTIHQWPATLVQPVGSPLSLECTVEGTSNPNLYWYRQAAGRGLQLLFYSVGIGQISSEVPQNLSASRPQDRQFILSSKKLLLSDSGFYLCAWLRGTGHSPLHFGNGTRLTVT.

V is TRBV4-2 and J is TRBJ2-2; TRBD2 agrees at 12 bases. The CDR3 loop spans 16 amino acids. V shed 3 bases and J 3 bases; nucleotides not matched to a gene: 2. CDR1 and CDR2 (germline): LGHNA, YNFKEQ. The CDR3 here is CASSQGLAGDTGELFF. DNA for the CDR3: TGTGCCAGCAGCCAGGGACTAGCGGGCGACACCGGGGAGCTGTTTTTT.

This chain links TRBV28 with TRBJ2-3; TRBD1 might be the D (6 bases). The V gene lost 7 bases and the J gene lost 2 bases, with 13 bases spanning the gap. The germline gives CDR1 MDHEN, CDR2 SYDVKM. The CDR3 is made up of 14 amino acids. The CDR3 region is CASKRAGDTDTQYF. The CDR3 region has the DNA TGTGCCAGCAAAAGGGCAGGGGACACAGATACGCAGTATTTT.

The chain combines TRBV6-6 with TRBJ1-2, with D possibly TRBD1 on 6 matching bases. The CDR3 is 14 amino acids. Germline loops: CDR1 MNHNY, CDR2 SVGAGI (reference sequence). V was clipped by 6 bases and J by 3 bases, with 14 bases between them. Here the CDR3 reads CASRQGTSDYGYTF. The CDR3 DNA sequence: TGTGCCAGCAGGCAGGGGACCTCGGACTATGGCTACACCTTC.

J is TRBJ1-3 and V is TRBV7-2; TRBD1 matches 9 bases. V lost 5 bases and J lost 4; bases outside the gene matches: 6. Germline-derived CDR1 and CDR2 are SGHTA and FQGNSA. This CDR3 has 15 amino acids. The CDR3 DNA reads TGTGCCAGCAGCCGGAACAGGGGGCACGGAAACACCATATATTTT. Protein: CASSRNRGHGNTIYF.

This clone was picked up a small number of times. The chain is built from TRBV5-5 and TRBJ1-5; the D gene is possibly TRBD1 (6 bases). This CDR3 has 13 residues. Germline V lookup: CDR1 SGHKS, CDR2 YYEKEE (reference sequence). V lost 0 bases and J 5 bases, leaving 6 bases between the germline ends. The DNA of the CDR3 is TGTGCCAGCAGCTTGGCAGGGGATCAGCCCCAGCATTTT. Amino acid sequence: CASSLAGDQPQHF.